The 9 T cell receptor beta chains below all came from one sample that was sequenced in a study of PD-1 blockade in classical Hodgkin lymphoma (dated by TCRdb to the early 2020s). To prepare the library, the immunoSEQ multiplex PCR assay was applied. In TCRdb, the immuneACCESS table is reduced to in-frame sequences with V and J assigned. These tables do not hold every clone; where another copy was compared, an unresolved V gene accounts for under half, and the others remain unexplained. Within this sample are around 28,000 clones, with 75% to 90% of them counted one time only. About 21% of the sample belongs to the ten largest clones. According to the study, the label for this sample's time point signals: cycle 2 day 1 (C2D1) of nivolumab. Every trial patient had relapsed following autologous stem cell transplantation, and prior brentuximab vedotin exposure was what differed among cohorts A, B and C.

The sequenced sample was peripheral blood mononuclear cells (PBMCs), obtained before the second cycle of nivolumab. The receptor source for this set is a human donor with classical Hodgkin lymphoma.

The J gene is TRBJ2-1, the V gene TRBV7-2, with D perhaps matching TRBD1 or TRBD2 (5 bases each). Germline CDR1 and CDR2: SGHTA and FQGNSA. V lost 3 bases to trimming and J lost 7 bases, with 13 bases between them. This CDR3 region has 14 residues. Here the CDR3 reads CASSLQTGGNEQFF. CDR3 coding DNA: TGTGCCAGCAGCTTGCAGACTGGGGGAAATGAGCAGTTCTTC.

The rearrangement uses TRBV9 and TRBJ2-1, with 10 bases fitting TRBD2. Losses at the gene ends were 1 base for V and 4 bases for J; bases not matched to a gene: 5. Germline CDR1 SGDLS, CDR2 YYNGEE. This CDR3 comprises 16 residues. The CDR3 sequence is CASSVLAGAEYNEQFF. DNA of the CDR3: TGTGCCAGCAGCGTACTAGCGGGGGCCGAGTACAATGAGCAGTTCTTC.

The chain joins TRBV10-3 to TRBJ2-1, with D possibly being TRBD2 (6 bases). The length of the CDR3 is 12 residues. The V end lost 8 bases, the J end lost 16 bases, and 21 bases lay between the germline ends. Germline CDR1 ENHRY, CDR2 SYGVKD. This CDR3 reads CAIGVGGAGGFF. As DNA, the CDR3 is TGTGCCATCGGCGTCGGGGGTGCCGGGGGTTTCTTC.

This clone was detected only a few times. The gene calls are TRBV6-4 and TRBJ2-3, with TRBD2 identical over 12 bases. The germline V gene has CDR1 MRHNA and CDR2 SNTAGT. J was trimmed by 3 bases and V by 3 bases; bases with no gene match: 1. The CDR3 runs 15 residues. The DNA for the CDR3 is TGTGCCAGCAGTGAGGGGACTAGCGGGACAGATACGCAGTATTTT. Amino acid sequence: CASSEGTSGTDTQYF.

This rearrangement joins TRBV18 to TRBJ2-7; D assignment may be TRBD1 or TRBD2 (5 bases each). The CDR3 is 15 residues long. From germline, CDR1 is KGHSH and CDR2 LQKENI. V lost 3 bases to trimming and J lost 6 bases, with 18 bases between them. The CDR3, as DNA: TGTGCCAGCTCACCCTCGGGGCTATCCCTTGGCGAGCAGTACTTC. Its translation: CASSPSGLSLGEQYF. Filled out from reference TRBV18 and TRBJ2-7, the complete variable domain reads NAGVMQNPRHLVRRRGQEARLRCSPMKGHSHVYWYRQLPEEGLKFMVYLQKENIIDESGMPKERFSAEFPKEGPSILRIQQVVRGDSAAYFCASSPSGLSLGEQYFGPGTRLTVT.

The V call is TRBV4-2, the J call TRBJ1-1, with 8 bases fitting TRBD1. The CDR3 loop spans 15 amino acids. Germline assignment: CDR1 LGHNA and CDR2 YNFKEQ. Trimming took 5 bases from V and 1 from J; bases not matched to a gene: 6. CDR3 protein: CASSSGQGGNTEAFF. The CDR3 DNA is TGTGCCAGCAGCTCCGGACAGGGTGGGAACACTGAAGCTTTCTTT.

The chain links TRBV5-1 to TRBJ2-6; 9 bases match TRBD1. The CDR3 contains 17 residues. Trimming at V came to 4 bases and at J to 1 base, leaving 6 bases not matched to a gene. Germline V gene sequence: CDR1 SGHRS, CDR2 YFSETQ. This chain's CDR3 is CASSHGDRVSGANVLTF. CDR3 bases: TGCGCCAGCAGCCATGGGGACAGGGTGTCTGGGGCCAACGTCCTGACTTTC.

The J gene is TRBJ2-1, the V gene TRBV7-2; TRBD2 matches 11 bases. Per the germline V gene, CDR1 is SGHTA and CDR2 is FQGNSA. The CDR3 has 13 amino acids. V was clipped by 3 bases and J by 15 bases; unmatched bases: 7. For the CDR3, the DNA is TGTGCCAGCAGCTTCGTAGCGGGGGGGCCGTCGTTCTTC. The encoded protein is CASSFVAGGPSFF.

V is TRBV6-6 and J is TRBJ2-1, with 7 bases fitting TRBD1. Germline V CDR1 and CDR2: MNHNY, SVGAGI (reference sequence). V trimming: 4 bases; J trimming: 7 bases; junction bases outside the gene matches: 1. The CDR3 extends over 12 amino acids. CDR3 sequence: CASSSRGNEQFF. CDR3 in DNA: TGTGCCAGCAGTTCCAGGGGGAATGAGCAGTTCTTC.